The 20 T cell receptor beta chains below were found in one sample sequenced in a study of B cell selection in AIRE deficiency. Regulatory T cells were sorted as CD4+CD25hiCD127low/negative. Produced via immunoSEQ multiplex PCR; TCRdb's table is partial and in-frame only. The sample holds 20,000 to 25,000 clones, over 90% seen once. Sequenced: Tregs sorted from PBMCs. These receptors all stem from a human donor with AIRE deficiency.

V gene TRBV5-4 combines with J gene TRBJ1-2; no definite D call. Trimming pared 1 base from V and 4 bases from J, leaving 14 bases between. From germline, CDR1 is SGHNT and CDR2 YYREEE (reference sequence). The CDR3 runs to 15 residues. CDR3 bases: TGTGCCAGCAGCTTGAGTTTGGGCACCACCTATGGCTACACCTTC. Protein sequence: CASSLSLGTTYGYTF.

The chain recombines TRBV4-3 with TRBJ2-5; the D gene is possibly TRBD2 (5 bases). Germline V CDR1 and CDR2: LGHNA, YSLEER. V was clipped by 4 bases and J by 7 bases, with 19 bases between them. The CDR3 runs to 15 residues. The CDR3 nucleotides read TGCGCCAGCAGCCCGTCGTTTTTGGGAGAGGCGACCCAGTACTTC. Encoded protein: CASSPSFLGEATQYF.

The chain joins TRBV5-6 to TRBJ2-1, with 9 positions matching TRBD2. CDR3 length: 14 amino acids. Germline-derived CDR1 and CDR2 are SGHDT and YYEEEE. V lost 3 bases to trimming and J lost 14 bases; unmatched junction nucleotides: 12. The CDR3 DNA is TGTGCCAGCAGCTCTACCGGGACTAGCACGGGCGAGTTCTTC. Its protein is CASSSTGTSTGEFF.

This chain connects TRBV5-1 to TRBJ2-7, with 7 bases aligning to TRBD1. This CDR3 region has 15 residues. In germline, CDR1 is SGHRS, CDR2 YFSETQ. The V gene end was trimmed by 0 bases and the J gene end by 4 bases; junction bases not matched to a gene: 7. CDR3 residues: CASSLGQGSGYEQYF. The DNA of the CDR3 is TGCGCCAGCAGCTTGGGACAGGGCTCCGGGTACGAGCAGTACTTC. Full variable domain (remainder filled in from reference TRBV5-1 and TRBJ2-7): KAGVTQTPRYLIKTRGQQVTLSCSPISGHRSVSWYQQTPGQGLQFLFEYFSETQRNKGNFPGRFSGRQFSNSRSEMNVSTLELGDSALYLCASSLGQGSGYEQYFGPGTRLTVT.

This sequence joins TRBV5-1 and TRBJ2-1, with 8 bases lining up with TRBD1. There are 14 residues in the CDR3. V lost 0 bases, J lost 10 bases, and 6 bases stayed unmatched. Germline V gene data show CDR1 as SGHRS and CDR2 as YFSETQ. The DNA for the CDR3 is TGCGCCAGCAGCTTGGCCTCTTGGACAGGGGAGCAGTTCTTC. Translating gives CASSLASWTGEQFF.

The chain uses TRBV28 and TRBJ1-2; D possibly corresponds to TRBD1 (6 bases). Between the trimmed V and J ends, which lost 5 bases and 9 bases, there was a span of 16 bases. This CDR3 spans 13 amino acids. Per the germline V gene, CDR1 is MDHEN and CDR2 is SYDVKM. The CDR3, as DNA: TGTGCCAGCAGTCTCACAGGGCGCGGAAGCTACACCTTC. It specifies CASSLTGRGSYTF.

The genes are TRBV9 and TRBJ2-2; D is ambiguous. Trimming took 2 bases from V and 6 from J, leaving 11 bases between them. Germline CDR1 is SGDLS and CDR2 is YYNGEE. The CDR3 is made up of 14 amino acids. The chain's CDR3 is CASSVSGVSGELFF. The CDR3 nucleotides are TGTGCCAGCAGCGTCTCCGGTGTGTCCGGGGAGCTGTTTTTT.

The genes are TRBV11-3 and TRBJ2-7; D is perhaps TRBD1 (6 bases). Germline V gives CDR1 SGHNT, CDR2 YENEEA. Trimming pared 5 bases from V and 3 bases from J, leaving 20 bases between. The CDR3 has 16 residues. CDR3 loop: CASSVTQGLGIYEQYF. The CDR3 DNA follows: TGTGCCAGCAGCGTCACACAGGGATTGGGTATCTACGAGCAGTACTTC.

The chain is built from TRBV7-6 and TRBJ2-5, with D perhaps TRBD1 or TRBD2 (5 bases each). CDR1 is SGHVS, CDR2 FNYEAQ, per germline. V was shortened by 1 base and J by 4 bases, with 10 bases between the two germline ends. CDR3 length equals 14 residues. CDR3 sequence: CASSLDRGGETQYF. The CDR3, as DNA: TGTGCCAGCAGCTTAGATCGTGGGGGAGAGACCCAGTACTTC.

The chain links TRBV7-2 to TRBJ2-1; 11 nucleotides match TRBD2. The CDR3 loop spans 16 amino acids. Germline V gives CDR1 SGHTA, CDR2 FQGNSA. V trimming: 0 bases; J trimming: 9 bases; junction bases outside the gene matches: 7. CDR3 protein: CASSLAGLAVGGEQFF. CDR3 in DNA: TGTGCCAGCAGCTTAGCGGGACTAGCGGTGGGGGGTGAGCAGTTCTTC.

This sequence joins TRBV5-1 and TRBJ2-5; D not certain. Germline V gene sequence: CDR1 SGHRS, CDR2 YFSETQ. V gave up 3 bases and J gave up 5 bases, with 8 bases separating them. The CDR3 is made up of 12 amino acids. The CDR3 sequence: CASSSLVETQYF. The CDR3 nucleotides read TGCGCCAGCAGCTCCTTGGTTGAGACCCAGTACTTC.

CDR3 bases: TGTGCCATCAATGCGGGGTCGGAGGGCTACACCTTC. It specifies CAINAGSEGYTF. The chain recombines TRBV10-3 with TRBJ1-2; D is ambiguous. CDR1 and CDR2 (germline): ENHRY, SYGVKD. This CDR3 contains 12 residues. V dropped 7 bases and J dropped 8 bases, with 14 bases sitting between them.

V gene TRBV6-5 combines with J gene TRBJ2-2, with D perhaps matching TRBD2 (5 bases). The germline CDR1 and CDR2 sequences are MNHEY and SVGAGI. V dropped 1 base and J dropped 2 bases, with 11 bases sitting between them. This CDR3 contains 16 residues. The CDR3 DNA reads TGTGCCAGCAGTTACTATCGACTAACTAACACCGGGGAGCTGTTTTTT. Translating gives CASSYYRLTNTGELFF.

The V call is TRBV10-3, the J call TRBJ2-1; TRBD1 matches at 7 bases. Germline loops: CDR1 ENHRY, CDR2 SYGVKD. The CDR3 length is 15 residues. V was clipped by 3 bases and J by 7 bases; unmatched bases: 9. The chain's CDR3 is CAISEGDRVVNEQFF. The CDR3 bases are TGTGCCATCAGTGAAGGAGACAGGGTTGTGAATGAGCAGTTCTTC.

The CDR3 DNA is TGTGCCAGCAGCTTAGGGGACAGGGTAGTACACGAGCAGTACTTC. It specifies CASSLGDRVVHEQYF. The rearrangement links TRBV7-2 to TRBJ2-7; 9 bases are a match to TRBD1. The CDR3 extends over 15 amino acids. Germline loops: CDR1 SGHTA, CDR2 FQGNSA. The J segment lost 5 bases and the V segment lost 1 base, leaving 6 bases of the junction unmatched.

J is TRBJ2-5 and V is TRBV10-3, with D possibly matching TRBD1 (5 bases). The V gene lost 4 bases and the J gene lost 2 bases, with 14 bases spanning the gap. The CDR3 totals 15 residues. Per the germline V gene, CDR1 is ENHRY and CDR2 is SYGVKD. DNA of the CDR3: TGTGCCATCAGTGGCAACCTCAGGGCGCAAGAGACCCAGTACTTC. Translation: CAISGNLRAQETQYF.

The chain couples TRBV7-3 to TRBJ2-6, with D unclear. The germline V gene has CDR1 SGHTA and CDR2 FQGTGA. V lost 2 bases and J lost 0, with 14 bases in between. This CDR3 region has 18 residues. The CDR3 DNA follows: TGTGCCAGCAGCTTATTGGGCAGGAGCCTCTCTGGGGCCAACGTCCTGACTTTC. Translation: CASSLLGRSLSGANVLTF.

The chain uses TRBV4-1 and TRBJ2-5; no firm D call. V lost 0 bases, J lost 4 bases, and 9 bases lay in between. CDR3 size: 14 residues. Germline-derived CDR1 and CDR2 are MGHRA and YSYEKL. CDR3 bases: TGCGCCAGCAGCCAAGATTCTATGCGAGAGACCCAGTACTTC. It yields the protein CASSQDSMRETQYF.

CDR3 coding DNA: TGTGCCAGCAGCCGGGTCCACTCGGAGACCCAGTACTTC. This gives the protein CASSRVHSETQYF. The J gene is TRBJ2-5, the V gene TRBV11-3; D is undetermined. Germline V gene lookup returns CDR1 SGHNT and CDR2 YENEEA. Trimming shortened V by 5 bases and J by 5 bases, and 12 bases separated the two germline ends. This CDR3 contains 13 residues. Full variable domain (rest looked up from reference TRBV11-3 and TRBJ2-5): EAGVVQSPRYKIIEKKQPVAFWCNPISGHNTLYWYLQNLGQGPELLIRYENEEAVDDSQLPKDRFSAERLKGVDSTLKIQPAELGDSAVYLCASSRVHSETQYFGPGTRLLVL.

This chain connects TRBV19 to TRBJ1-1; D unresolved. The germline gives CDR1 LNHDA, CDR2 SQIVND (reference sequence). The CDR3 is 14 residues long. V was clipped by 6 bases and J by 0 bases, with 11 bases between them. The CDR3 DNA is TGTGCCAGTAGCGTTGACAACATGAACACTGAAGCTTTCTTT. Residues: CASSVDNMNTEAFF.